Sequencing of this T cell receptor (beta chain) was carried out in a study of blood T cell repertoires in COVID-19 (TCRdb year 2020). General notes on the study: Samples from collaborators originated in the United States, Italy and Spain and spanned both the acute and convalescent phases of COVID-19. A freely available public database, intended as a resource for researchers studying the immune response to SARS-CoV-2, is where the repertoires were released. The prospective study material was composed of cDNA or gDNA derived from T cells, B-cell-depleted T cells, or PBMCs. The dataset comprised deeply sampled blood TCRbeta repertoires from subjects exposed to, actively infected with, or recovered from COVID-19. The samples were drawn from the first 160 participants of the ongoing ImmuneRACE study and from 1,254 subjects provided by 6 global collaborators. Nearly every sample came with metadata listing a de-identified subject ID, COVID-19 status, age in years and sex. Where available, HLA class I and class II types were taken from metadata supplied by the sample provider and were not determined by assay-based typing. Paper-wide results and their limitations: The quantity of clinical and demographic metadata differed by source and by participant and was supplied without curation.

TCRbeta CDR3 regions were amplified from genomic DNA by means of the immunoSEQ Assay, a bias-controlled multiplex PCR. On the study's bioinformatics: The number of nucleated cells in each sample was estimated from the amplification of reference gene primers within the assay. To quantify the absolute abundance of each unique TCRbeta CDR3 rearrangement, sequence reads were collapsed and filtered. Productive Simpson clonality was computed per sample as the square root of Simpson's diversity index over productive rearrangements. Sourced from immuneACCESS, this table was stored by TCRdb with only in-frame sequences that have V and J called. A share of the clones is absent; for the studies checked, an unresolved V gene accounts for under half, and the remainder has no known explanation. D and trimming were read from the DNA, whereas the V and J calls and clone size are those reported in that table. Recorded for this sample are tens of thousands of clones; just over 90% of them occurred a single time. The ten most abundant clones make up 1.6% of the sample.

Whole blood was collected in K2EDTA tubes by collaborating institutions according to the institutions' own protocols. For TCRbeta analysis, collaborator samples were shipped as frozen whole blood, as isolated PBMCs, or as DNA extracted from either sample type. There are 18 amino acids in the CDR3, from cysteine to phenylalanine inclusive. The CDR3 DNA has 54 bases and is translated from base 1. Ends trimmed: V by 6 bases, J by 4 bases; bases unmatched to a gene: 12. CDR1 and CDR2 are drawn from the germline V gene: MGHRA, YSYEKL. Turning to this clone: This receptor's antigen is unknown. Base qualities were left out, and no much larger clone turns up one base away.

What was sequenced was peripheral blood. The sequence came from a human donor in a cohort sampled during active COVID-19. The chain joins TRBV4-1 to TRBJ2-1; the junction holds 13 bases that match TRBD2. CDR3 reads: CASRLNLGTSGNYNEQFF. The bases are TGCGCCAGCAGACTCAACCTGGGGACTAGCGGGAATTACAATGAGCAGTTCTTC.